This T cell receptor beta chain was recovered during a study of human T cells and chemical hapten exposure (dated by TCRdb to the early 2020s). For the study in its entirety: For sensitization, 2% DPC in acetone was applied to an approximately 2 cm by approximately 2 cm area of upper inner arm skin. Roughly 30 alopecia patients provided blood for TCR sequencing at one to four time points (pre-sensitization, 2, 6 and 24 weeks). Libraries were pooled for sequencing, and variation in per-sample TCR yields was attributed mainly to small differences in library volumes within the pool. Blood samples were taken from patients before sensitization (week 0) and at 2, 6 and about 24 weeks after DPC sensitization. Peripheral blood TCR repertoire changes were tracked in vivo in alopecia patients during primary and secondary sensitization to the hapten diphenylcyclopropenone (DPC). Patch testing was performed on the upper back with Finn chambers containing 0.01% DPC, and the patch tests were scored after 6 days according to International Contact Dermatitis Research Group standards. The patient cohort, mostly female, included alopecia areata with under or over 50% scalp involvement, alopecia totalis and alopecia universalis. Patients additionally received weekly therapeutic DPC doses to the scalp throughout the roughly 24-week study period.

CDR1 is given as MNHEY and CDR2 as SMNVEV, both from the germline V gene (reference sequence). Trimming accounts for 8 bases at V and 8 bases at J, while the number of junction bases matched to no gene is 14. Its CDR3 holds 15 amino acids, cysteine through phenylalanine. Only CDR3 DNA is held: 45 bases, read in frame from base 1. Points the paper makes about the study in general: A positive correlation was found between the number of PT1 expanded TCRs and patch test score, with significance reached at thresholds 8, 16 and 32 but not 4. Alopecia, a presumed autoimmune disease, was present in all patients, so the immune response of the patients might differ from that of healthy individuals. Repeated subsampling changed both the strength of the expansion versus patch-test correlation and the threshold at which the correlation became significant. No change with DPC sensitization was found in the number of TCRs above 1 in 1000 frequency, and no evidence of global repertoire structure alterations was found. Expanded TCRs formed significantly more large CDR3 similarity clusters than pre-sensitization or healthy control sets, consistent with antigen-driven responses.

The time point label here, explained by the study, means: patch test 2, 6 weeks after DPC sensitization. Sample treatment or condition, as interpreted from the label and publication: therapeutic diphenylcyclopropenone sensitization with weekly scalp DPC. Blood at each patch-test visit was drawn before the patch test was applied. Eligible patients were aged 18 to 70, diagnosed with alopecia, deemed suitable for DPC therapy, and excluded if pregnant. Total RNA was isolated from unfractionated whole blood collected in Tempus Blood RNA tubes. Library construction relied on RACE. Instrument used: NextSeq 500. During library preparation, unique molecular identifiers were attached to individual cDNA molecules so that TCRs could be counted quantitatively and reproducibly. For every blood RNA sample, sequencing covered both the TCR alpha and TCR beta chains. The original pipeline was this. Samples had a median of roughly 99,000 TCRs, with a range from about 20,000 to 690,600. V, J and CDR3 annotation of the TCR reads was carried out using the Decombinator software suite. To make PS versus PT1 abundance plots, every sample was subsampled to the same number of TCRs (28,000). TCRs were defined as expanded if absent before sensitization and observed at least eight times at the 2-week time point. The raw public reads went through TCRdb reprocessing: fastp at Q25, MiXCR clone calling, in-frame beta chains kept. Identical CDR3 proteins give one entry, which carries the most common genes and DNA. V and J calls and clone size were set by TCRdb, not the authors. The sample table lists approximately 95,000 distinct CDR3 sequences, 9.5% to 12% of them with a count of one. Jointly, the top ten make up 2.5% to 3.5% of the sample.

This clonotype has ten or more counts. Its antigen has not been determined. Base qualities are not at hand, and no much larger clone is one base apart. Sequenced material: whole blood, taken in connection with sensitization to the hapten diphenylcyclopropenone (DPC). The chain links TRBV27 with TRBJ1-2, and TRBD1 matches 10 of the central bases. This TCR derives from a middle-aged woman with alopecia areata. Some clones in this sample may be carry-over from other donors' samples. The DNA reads TGTGCCAGCTCACCTACGGGACAGGGGCGGAGGGGCTACACCTTC. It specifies CASSPTGQGRRGYTF.